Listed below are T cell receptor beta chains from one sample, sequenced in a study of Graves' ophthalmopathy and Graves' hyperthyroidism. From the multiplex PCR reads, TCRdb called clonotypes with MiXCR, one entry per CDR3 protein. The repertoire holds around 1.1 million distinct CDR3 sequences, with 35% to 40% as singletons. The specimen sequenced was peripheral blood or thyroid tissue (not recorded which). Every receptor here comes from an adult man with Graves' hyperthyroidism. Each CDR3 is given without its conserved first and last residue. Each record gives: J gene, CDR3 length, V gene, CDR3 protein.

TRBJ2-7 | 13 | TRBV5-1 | ASSRVRDGSYEQY
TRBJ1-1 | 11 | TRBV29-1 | SVEEPGGTEAF
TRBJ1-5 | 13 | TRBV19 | ASSTTGTGGLPQH
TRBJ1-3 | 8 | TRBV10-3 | AISEDTIY
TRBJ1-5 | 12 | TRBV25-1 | ASSESGFNQPQH
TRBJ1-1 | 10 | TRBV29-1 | SAARGNTEAF
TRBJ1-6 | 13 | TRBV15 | ATSRESSYNSPLH
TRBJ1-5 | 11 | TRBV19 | ASSIGGRQPQH
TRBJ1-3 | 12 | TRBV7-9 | ASSLAQDGNTIY
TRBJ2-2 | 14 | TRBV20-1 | SARDFRQGRTGELF
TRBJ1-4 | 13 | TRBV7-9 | ASSDQNPGREKLF
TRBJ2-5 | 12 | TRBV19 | ASSMYTPNQPQY
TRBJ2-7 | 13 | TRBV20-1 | SARSNRESSYEQY
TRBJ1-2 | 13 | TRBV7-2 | ASTSNTMTGYGYT
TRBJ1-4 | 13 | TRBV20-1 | SARREQATNEKLF
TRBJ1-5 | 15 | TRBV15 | AASSPAGRGSNQPQH
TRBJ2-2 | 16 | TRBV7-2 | ASSRPPGGRVNTGELF
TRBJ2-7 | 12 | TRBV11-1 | ASRPGLTSYEQY
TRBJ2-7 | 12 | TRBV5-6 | ASSWGTGAGEQY
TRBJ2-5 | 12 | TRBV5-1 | ASSLWAGEETQY
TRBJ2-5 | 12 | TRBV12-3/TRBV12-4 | ASSFGAGRDAQY
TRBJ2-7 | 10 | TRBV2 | ASRPTGGVQY
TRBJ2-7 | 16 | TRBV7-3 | ASSSYLPGLAGDHEQY
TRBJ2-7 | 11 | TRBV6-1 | ASSDRSAYEQY
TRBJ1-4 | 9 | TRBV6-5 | ATGAGEKLF
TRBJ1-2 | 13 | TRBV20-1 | SARGGQGLRGGYT
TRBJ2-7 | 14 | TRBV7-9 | ASSWGQGLATYEQY
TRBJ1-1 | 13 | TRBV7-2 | ASSQRFQGLTEAF
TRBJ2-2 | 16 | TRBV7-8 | ASSLAFQTGTNTGELF
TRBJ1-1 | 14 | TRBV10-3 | AISPEGHRKNTEAF
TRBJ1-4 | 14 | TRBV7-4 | ASSKDRAESNEKLF
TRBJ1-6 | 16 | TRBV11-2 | ASSPAAGQGSYNSPLH
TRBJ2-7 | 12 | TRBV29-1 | SASTSGFTYEQY
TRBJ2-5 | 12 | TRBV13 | ASSSDSNQETQY
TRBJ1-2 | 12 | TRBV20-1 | SARGGREWHGYT
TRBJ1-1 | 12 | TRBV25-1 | ACSASRVNTEAF
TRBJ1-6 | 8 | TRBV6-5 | VRVNSPLH
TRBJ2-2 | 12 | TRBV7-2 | ASSFRRDTGELF
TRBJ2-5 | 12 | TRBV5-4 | ASSVGHKQETQY
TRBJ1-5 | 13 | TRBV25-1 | ASSESAIGGQPQH
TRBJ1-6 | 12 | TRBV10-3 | AIRSGTGGSPLH